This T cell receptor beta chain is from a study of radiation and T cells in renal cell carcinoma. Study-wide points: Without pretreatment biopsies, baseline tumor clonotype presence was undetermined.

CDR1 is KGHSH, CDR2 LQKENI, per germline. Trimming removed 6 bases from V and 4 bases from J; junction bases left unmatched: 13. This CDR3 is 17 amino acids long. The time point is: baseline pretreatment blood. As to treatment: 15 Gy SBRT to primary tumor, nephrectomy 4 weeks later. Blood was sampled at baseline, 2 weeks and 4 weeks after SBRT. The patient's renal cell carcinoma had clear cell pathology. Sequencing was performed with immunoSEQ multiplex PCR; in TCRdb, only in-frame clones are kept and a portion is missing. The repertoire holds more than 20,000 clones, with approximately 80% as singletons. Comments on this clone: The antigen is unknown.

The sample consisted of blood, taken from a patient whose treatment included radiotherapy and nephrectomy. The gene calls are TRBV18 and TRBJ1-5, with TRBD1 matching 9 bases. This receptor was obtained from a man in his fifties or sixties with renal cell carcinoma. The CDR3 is CASSPSTGGNTNQPQHF. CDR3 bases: TGTGCCAGCTCGCCGTCAACAGGGGGCAATACGAATCAGCCCCAGCATTTT.